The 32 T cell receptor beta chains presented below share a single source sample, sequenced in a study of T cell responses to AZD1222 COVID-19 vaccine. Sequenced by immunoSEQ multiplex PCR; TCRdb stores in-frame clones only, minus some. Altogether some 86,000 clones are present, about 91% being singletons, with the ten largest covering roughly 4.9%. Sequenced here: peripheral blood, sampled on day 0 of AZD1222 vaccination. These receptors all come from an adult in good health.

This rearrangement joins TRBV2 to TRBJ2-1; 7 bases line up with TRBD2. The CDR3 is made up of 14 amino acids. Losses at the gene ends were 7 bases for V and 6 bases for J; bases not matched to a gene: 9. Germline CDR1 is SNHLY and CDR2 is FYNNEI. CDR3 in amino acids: CASTGEGSGNEQFF. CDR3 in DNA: TGTGCCAGCACGGGGGAGGGGTCAGGCAATGAGCAGTTCTTC.

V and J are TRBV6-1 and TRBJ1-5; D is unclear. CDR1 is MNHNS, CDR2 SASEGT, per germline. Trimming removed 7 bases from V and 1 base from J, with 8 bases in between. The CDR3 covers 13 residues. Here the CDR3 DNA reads TGTGCCAGCAAACGACAAAGCAATCAGCCCCAGCATTTT. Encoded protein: CASKRQSNQPQHF.

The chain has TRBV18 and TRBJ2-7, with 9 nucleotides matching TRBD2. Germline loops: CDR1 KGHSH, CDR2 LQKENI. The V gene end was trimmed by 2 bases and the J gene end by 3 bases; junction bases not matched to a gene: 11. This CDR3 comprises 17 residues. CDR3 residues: CASSPRGGRAKNYEQYF. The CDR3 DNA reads TGTGCCAGCTCACCAAGGGGCGGGAGGGCCAAAAACTACGAGCAGTACTTC.

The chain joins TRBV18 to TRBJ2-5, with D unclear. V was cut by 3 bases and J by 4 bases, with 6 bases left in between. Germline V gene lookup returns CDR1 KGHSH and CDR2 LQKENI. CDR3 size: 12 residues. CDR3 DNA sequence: TGTGCCAGCTCACCCCTCGGAGAGACCCAGTACTTC. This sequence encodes CASSPLGETQYF.

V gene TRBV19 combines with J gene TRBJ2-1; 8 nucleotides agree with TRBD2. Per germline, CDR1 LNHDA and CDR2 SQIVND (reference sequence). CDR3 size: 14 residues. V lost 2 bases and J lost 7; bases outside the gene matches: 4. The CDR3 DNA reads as TGTGCCAGTAGTATACGGGAGGGCCGGAATGAGCAGTTCTTC. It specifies CASSIREGRNEQFF.

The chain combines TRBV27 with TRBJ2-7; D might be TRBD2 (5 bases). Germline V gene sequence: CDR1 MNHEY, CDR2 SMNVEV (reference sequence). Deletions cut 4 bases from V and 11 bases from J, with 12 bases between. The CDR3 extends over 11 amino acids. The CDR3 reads CASSYPGKKYF. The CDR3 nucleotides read TGTGCCAGCAGTTACCCGGGGAAGAAGTACTTC.

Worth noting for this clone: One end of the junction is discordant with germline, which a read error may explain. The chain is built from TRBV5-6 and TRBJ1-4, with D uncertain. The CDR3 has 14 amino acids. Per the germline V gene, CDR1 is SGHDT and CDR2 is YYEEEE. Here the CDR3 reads CASSRRVPTERLFF. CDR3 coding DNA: TGTGCCAGCAGTCGACGCGTTCCTACGGAAAGACTGTTTTTT. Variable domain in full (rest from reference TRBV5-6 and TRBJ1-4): DAGVTQSPTHLIKTRGQQVTLRCSPKSGHDTVSWYQQALGQGPQFIFQYYEEEERQRGNFPDRFSGHQFPNYSSELNVNALLLGDSALYLCASSRRVPTERLFFGSGTQLSVL.

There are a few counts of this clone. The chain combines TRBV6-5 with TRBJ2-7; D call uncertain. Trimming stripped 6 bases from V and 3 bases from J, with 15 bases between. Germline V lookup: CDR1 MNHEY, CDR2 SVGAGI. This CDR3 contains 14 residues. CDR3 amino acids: CASRGEASFYEQYF. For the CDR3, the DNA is TGTGCCAGCAGAGGTGAGGCTAGTTTCTACGAGCAGTACTTC.

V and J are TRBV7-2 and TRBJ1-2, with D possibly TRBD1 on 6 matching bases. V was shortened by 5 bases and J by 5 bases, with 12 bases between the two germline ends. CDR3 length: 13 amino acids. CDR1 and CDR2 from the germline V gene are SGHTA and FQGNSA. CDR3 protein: CASSREGGYGYTF. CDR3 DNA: TGTGCCAGCAGCCGGGAAGGGGGGTATGGCTACACCTTC.

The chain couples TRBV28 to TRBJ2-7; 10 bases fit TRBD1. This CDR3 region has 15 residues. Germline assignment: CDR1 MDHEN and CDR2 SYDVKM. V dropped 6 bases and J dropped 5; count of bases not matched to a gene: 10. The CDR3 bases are TGTGCCAGCAGCCCCCCGACAGGGGGCACCCACGAGCAGTACTTC. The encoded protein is CASSPPTGGTHEQYF.

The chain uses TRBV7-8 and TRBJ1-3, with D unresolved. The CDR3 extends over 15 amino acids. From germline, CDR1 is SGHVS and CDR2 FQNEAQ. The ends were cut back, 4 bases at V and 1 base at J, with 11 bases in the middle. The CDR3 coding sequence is TGTGCCAGCAGCTCGATCCGGGGTTCTGGAAACACCATATATTTT. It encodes CASSSIRGSGNTIYF.

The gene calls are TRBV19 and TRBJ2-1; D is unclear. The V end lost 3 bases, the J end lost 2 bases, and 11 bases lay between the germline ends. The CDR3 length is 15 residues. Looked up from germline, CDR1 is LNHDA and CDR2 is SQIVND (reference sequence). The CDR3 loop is CASSITSSPYNEQFF. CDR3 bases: TGTGCCAGTAGTATTACGAGCAGTCCCTACAATGAGCAGTTCTTC. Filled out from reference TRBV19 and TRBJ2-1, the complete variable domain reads DGGITQSPKYLFRKEGQNVTLSCEQNLNHDAMYWYRQDPGQGLRLIYYSQIVNDFQKGDIAEGYSVSREKKESFPLTVTSAQKNPTAFYLCASSITSSPYNEQFFGPGTRLTVL.

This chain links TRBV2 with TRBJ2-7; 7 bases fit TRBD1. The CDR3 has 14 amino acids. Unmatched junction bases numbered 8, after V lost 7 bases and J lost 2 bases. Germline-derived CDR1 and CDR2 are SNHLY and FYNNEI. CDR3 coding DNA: TGTGCCAGCATAGAGAGGGACAGAACCTACGAGCAGTACTTC. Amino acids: CASIERDRTYEQYF.

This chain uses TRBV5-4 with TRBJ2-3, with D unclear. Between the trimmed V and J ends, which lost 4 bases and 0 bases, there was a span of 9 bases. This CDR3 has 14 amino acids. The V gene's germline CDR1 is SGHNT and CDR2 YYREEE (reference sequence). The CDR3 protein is CASSLPRSTDTQYF. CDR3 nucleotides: TGTGCCAGCAGCCTCCCCCGGAGCACAGATACGCAGTATTTT.

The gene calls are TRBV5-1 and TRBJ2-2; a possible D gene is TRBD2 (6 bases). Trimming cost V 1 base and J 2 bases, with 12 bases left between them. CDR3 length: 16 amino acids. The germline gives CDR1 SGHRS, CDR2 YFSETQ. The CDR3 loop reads CASSLKLATNTGELFF. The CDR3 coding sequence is TGCGCCAGCAGCTTGAAGCTAGCGACCAACACCGGGGAGCTGTTTTTT.

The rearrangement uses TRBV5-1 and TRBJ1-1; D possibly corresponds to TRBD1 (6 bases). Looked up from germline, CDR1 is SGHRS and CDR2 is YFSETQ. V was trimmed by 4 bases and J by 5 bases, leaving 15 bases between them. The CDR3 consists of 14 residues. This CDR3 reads CASSTGQPQTEAFF. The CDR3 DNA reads TGCGCCAGCAGCACAGGACAGCCTCAGACTGAAGCTTTCTTT. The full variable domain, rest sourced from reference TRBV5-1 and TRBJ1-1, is KAGVTQTPRYLIKTRGQQVTLSCSPISGHRSVSWYQQTPGQGLQFLFEYFSETQRNKGNFPGRFSGRQFSNSRSEMNVSTLELGDSALYLCASSTGQPQTEAFFGQGTRLTVV.

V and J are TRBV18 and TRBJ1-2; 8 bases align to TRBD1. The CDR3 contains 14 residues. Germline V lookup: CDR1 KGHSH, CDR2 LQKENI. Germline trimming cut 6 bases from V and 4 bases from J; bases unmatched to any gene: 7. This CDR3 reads CASSPGGEGYGYTF. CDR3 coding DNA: TGTGCCAGCTCTCCAGGGGGCGAGGGCTATGGCTACACCTTC.

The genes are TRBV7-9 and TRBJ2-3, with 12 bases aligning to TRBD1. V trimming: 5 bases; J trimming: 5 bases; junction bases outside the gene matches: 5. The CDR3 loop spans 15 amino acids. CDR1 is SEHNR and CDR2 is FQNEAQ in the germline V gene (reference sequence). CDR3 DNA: TGTGCCAGCAGCCTCGGGACAGGGGGCATAGATACGCAGTATTTT. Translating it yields CASSLGTGGIDTQYF.

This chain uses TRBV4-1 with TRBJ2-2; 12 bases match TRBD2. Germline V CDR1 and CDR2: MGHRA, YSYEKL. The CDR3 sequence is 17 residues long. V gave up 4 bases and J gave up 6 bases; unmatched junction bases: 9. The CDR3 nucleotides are TGCGCCAGCAGCCTTAGACTAGCGGGAGATTCGGCCGGGGAGCTGTTTTTT. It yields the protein CASSLRLAGDSAGELFF.

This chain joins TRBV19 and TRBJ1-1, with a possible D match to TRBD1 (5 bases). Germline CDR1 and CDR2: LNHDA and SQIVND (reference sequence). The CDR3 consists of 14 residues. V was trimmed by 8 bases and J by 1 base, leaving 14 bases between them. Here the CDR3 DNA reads TGTGCCAGTCATACGGGACGCGGGAACACTGAAGCTTTCTTT. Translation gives CASHTGRGNTEAFF.

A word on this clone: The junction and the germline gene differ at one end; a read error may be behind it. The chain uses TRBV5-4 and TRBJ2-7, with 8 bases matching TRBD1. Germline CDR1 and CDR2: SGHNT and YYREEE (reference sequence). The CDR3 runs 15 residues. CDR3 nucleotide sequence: TGTGCCAGCAGTTTGGGGTCAGGGGGCTTCGACGAGCAGTACTTC. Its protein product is CASSLGSGGFDEQYF.

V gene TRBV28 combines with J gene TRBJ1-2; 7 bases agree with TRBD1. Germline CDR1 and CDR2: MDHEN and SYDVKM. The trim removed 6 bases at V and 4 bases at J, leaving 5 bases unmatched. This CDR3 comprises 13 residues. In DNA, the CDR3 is TGTGCCAGCAGACCCGGGACAGCCTATGGCTACACCTTC. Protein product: CASRPGTAYGYTF.

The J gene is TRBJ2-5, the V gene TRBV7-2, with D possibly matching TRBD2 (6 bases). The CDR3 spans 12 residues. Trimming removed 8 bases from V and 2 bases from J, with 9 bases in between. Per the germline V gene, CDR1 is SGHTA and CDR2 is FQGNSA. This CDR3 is CASGRTQETQYF. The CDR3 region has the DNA TGTGCCAGCGGGAGGACTCAAGAGACCCAGTACTTC.

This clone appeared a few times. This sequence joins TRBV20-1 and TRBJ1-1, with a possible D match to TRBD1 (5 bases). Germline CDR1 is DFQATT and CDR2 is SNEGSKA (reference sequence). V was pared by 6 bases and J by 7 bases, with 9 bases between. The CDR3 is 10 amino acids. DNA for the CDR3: TGCAGTGCGATGACAGTTGAAGCTTTCTTT. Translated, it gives CSAMTVEAFF.

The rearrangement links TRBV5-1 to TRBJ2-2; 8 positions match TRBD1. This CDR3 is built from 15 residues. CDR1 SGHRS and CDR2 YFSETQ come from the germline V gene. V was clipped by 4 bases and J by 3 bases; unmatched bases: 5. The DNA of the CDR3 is TGCGCCAGCAGCAGTGACAGGGGCGACACCGGGGAGCTGTTTTTT. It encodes CASSSDRGDTGELFF.

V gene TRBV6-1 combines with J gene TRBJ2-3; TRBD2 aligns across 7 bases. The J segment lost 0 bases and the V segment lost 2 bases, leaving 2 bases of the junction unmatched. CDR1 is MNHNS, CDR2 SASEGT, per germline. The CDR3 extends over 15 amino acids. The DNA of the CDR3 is TGTGCCAGCAGTGAATTTAGCGGGAGCACAGATACGCAGTATTTT. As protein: CASSEFSGSTDTQYF.

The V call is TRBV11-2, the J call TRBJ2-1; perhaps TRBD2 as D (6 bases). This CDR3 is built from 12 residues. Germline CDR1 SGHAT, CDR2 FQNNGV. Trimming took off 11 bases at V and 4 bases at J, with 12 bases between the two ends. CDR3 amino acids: CAGGRGYNEQFF. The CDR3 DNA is TGTGCCGGTGGGCGGGGTTACAATGAGCAGTTCTTC.

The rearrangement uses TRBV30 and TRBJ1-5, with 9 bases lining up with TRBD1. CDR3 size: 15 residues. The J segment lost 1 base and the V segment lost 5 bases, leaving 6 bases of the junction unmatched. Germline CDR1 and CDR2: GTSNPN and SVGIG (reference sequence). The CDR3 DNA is TGTGCCTGGGGGGTCGGGACAGGGAGCAATCAGCCCCAGCATTTT. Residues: CAWGVGTGSNQPQHF.

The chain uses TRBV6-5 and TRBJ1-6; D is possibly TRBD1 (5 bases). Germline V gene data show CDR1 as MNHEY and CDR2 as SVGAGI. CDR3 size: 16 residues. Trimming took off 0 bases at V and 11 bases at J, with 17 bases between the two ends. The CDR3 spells CASSYSGPLFSAPLHF. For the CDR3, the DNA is TGTGCCAGCAGTTACTCGGGACCTCTATTTTCGGCACCCCTCCACTTT.

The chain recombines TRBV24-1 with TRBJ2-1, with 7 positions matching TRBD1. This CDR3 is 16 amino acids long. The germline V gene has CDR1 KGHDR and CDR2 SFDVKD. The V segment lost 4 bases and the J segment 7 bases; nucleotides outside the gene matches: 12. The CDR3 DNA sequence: TGTGCCACCAGTGAGCGGAACAGGGGTGTAGTTAATGAGCAGTTCTTC. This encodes CATSERNRGVVNEQFF.

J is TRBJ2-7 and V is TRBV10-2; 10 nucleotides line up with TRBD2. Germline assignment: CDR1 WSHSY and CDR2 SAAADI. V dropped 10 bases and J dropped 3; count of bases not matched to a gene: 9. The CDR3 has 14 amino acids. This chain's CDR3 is CATRAASGGYEQYF. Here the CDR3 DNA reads TGCGCCACCCGCGCGGCTAGCGGGGGCTACGAGCAGTACTTC.

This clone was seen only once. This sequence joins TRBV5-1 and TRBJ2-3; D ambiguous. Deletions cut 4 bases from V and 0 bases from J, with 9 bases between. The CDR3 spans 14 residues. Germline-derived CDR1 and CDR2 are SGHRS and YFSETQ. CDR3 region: CASSESRSTDTQYF. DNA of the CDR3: TGCGCCAGCAGCGAGTCCCGGAGCACAGATACGCAGTATTTT.